This TCR beta chain comes out of a study of cytomegalovirus exposure and HLA in healthy donors. Points on this clone: Its cognate antigen is unknown.

Points from the study as a whole: Several of the most significant clusters appeared linked to common viral pathogens, based on a later analysis. Per a later analysis, 15,000 to 20,000 TCR beta sequences showed association with HLA alleles at 0.05 false discovery rate. Both high specificity and high sensitivity reportedly marked the classifier's diagnosis of cytomegalovirus status.

The ends were cut back, 1 base at V and 2 bases at J, with 15 bases in the middle. The CDR3 is made up of 17 amino acids. The V gene's germline CDR1 is SGHTA and CDR2 FQGNSA. The PCR was carried out with 60 Vbeta primers and 13 Jbeta primers. Clones were sequenced by immunoSEQ multiplex PCR, and TCRdb holds only the in-frame ones, with some missing. The sample has under 150,000 clones, about 82% seen once. The chain carries TRBV7-2 and TRBJ1-3; D remains unclear. Sequencing was carried out using PBMCs. This clonotype originated in a boy aged 5-17 years in good health and CMV-seronegative. Here the CDR3 reads CASSLEVGEGPGNTIYF. The DNA of the CDR3 is TGTGCCAGCAGCTTAGAAGTCGGGGAAGGTCCTGGAAACACCATATATTTT.